The next 18 T cell receptor beta chains were all read from a single sample in a study of blood T cell repertoires in COVID-19. Measured with immunoSEQ multiplex PCR; TCRdb has only the in-frame clones, and not every one. In the table there are 43,000 or so clones, around 90% of which are singletons. The material sequenced was peripheral blood. These TCRs come from an elderly woman with active COVID-19.

The V and J genes are TRBV7-3 and TRBJ1-3; D gene unclear. Trimming cost V 1 base and J 1 base, with 11 bases left between them. The V gene's germline CDR1 is SGHTA and CDR2 FQGTGA. This CDR3 spans 16 amino acids. CDR3 in amino acids: CASSLNREGSGNTIYF. As DNA, the CDR3 is TGTGCCAGCAGCTTAAATCGGGAAGGATCTGGAAACACCATATATTTT.

The V gene is TRBV15, the J gene TRBJ2-2; TRBD2 agrees at 8 bases. J lost 3 bases, V lost 3 bases, and 9 bases had no gene match. Germline V gene data show CDR1 as LNHNV and CDR2 as YYDKDF (reference sequence). The length of the CDR3 is 17 residues. The CDR3 loop reads CATSRPGGALHTGELFF. DNA for the CDR3: TGTGCCACCAGCAGGCCCGGGGGGGCCTTACACACCGGGGAGCTGTTTTTT.

V and J are TRBV3-1 (or the pseudogene TRBV3-2) and TRBJ2-7; D might be TRBD2 (5 bases). Germline CDR1 is LGHDT and CDR2 is YNNKEL (reference sequence). The germline V and J ends were trimmed by 2 bases and 0 bases, with 14 bases remaining between them. The CDR3 covers 16 residues. CDR3 residues: CASSQWRLGSSYEQYF. Written as DNA, the CDR3 is TGTGCCAGCAGCCAATGGAGGCTCGGGTCCTCCTACGAGCAGTACTTC.

The V gene is TRBV5-5, the J gene TRBJ1-4, with no clear D. Germline V gives CDR1 SGHKS, CDR2 YYEKEE (reference sequence). The CDR3 loop spans 15 amino acids. Trimming stripped 4 bases from V and 3 bases from J, with 13 bases between. The CDR3 spells CASSLVLVANEKLFF. The CDR3 DNA reads as TGTGCCAGCAGCCTGGTCCTAGTAGCTAATGAAAAACTGTTTTTT.

The chain joins TRBV19 to TRBJ1-3; 8 bases agree with TRBD1. Germline CDR1 and CDR2: LNHDA and SQIVND (reference sequence). V lost 5 bases and J lost 2; bases outside the gene matches: 11. There are 17 residues in the CDR3. DNA of the CDR3: TGTGCCAGTAGTGCCCGGACCGGGACAGGTACTGGAAACACCATATATTTT. It codes for CASSARTGTGTGNTIYF.

The chain combines TRBV27 with TRBJ1-5; possible D gene TRBD1, 5 bases. This CDR3 has 14 residues. Looked up from germline, CDR1 is MNHEY and CDR2 is SMNVEV (reference sequence). V lost 2 bases and J lost 3, with 8 bases in between. The CDR3 spells CASSLRGNNQPQHF. CDR3 sequence (DNA): TGTGCCAGCAGTTTAAGGGGTAACAATCAGCCCCAGCATTTT.

This clone was seen just once. The chain links TRBV30 to TRBJ1-2; tentatively, D is TRBD1 (5 bases). The CDR3 length is 14 residues. Germline-derived CDR1 and CDR2 are GTSNPN and SVGIG (reference sequence). Trimming removed 2 bases at V and 5 bases at J, with 15 bases between. The CDR3 DNA is TGTGCCTGGAGTCCCCAAGGGGAGGCTTATGGCTACACCTTC. It yields the protein CAWSPQGEAYGYTF.

The V call is TRBV7-2, the J call TRBJ2-3; no clear D gene. Germline CDR1 SGHTA, CDR2 FQGNSA. The CDR3 totals 15 residues. The ends were cut back, 3 bases at V and 0 bases at J, with 10 bases in the middle. This chain's CDR3 is CASSLGSPSTDTQYF. CDR3 bases: TGTGCCAGCAGCTTGGGCAGTCCTAGCACAGATACGCAGTATTTT.

The CDR3 sequence is CADTGALHEQYF. Here the CDR3 DNA reads TGTGCCGACACAGGGGCCCTACACGAGCAGTACTTC. The V call is TRBV10-3, the J call TRBJ2-7, with TRBD1 matching over 7 bases. The CDR3 extends over 12 amino acids. With V trimmed by 11 bases and J by 5 bases, 9 bases remained unmatched. Germline assignment: CDR1 ENHRY and CDR2 SYGVKD.

This chain joins TRBV5-5 and TRBJ2-7; the D gene is possibly TRBD1 (7 bases). The V and J ends lost 0 bases and 5 bases respectively, with 15 bases between them. The CDR3 is 15 residues long. Germline CDR1 and CDR2: SGHKS and YYEKEE (reference sequence). The CDR3 loop reads CASSLAGRGVHEQYF. CDR3 DNA: TGTGCCAGCAGCTTGGCAGGCAGGGGGGTCCACGAGCAGTACTTC.

This clone was detected only once. The V and J genes are TRBV3-1 (or the pseudogene TRBV3-2) and TRBJ1-5, with 9 bases aligning to TRBD1. This CDR3 has 14 amino acids. The J segment lost 6 bases and the V segment lost 4 bases, leaving 4 bases of the junction unmatched. Germline V gives CDR1 LGHDT, CDR2 YNNKEL (reference sequence). The CDR3 DNA follows: TGTGCCAGCAGCCTGGGACAGGGTTTTCAGCCCCAGCATTTT. This translates into CASSLGQGFQPQHF.

J is TRBJ2-1 and V is TRBV2; D is perhaps TRBD2 (5 bases). The germline V and J ends were trimmed by 6 bases and 6 bases, with 12 bases remaining between them. Germline V gene lookup returns CDR1 SNHLY and CDR2 FYNNEI. The CDR3 runs 13 residues. The CDR3 DNA sequence: TGTGCCAGCAGCGAGGGAATTCTCAATGAGCAGTTCTTC. Translation gives CASSEGILNEQFF.

The chain carries TRBV6-5 and TRBJ2-3, with 7 bases matching TRBD2. Per the germline V gene, CDR1 is MNHEY and CDR2 is SVGAGI. The CDR3 spans 15 residues. J lost 1 base, V lost 6 bases, and 7 bases had no gene match. CDR3: CASSRGGGRTDTQYF. CDR3 coding DNA: TGTGCCAGCAGCCGGGGCGGGGGTCGCACAGATACGCAGTATTTT.

V and J are TRBV5-5 and TRBJ1-3; perhaps TRBD1 as D (5 bases). Germline CDR1 SGHKS, CDR2 YYEKEE (reference sequence). The CDR3 sequence is 14 residues long. V lost 5 bases and J lost 4, with 13 bases in between. The CDR3 reads CASSYRNDGNTIYF. Here the CDR3 DNA reads TGTGCCAGCAGTTACAGGAACGACGGAAACACCATATATTTT. The variable domain in full, completed from reference TRBV5-5 and TRBJ1-3, reads DAGVTQSPTHLIKTRGQQVTLRCSPISGHKSVSWYQQVLGQGPQFIFQYYEKEERGRGNFPDRFSARQFPNYSSELNVNALLLGDSALYLCASSYRNDGNTIYFGEGSWLTVV.

This clone was detected only once. The genes are TRBV7-2 and TRBJ2-1; the match to TRBD1 covers 9 bases. From germline, CDR1 is SGHTA and CDR2 FQGNSA. Trimming took 4 bases from V and 1 from J; bases not matched to a gene: 8. This CDR3 region has 17 residues. The CDR3 reads CASSWKIDRGSYNEQFF. CDR3 in DNA: TGTGCCAGCAGCTGGAAGATCGACAGGGGGTCCTACAATGAGCAGTTCTTC.

The V and J genes are TRBV5-1 and TRBJ1-1; 8 bases are shared with TRBD1. The CDR3 consists of 16 residues. Germline lookup yields CDR1 SGHRS and CDR2 YFSETQ. Trimming at V came to 4 bases and at J to 4 bases, leaving 12 bases not matched to a gene. CDR3 bases: TGCGCCAGCAGCCCAGCTAAGCGGACAGGGCCCACTGAAGCTTTCTTT. Its protein product is CASSPAKRTGPTEAFF. Complete variable domain (other parts from reference TRBV5-1 and TRBJ1-1): KAGVTQTPRYLIKTRGQQVTLSCSPISGHRSVSWYQQTPGQGLQFLFEYFSETQRNKGNFPGRFSGRQFSNSRSEMNVSTLELGDSALYLCASSPAKRTGPTEAFFGQGTRLTVV.

The chain combines TRBV11-1 with TRBJ2-1; 11 bases map to TRBD1. Germline CDR1 reads SGHAT; CDR2 reads FQDESV (reference sequence). This CDR3 is 15 amino acids long. The ends lost 5 bases at V and 7 bases at J; junction bases unmatched: 7. This CDR3 is CASSRNRDRGNEQFF. CDR3 bases: TGTGCCAGCAGCCGTAATCGGGACAGGGGGAATGAGCAGTTCTTC.

The J gene is TRBJ1-4, the V gene TRBV9; the D gene is possibly TRBD1 (6 bases). CDR1 and CDR2 from the germline V gene are SGDLS and YYNGEE. This CDR3 region has 12 residues. V was trimmed by 4 bases and J by 12 bases, leaving 13 bases between them. The CDR3 protein is CASSQGGEQLFF. The CDR3 DNA reads TGTGCCAGCAGCCAAGGGGGGGAGCAACTGTTTTTT.